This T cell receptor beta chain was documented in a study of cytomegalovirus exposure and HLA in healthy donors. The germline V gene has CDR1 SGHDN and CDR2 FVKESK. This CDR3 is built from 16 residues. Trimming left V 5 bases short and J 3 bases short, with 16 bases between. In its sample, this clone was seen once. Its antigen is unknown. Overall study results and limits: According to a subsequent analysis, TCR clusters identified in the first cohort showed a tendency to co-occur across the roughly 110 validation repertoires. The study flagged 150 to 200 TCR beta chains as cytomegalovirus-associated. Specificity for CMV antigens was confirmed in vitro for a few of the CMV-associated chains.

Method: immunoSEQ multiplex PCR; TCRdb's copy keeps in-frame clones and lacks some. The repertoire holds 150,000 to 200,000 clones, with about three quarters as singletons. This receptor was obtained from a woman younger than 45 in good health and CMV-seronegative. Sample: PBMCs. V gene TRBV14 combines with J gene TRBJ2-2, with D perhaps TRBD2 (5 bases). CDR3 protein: CASSNPRGKDTGELFF. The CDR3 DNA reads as TGTGCCAGCAGCAATCCTAGAGGGAAGGACACCGGGGAGCTGTTTTTT.